This entry describes one TCR beta chain. Its target is not known. V shed 5 bases, J shed 0 bases, and the junction held 4 bases outside the gene matches. The CDR3 covers 14 residues. Unique molecular identifiers were used in preparing the TCRbeta library. MiXCR, applied by TCRdb to the PCR reads, yields one record per CDR3 protein. Of about a million distinct CDR3 sequences in the sample, under 30% were seen once. These data come from a study of T-cell reconstitution after alpha-beta-depleted transplantation in children. General study points: At around two months after transplant, the alpha-beta T cells were reportedly derived from several hundred expanded clones that came from non-depleted graft cells. Newly generated T cells supplied most T-cell counts and diversity one year post-transplant.

The TCR was taken from a boy less than two years old who had a stem cell transplant for SCID, so the T cells may come from the graft donor. The chain recombines TRBV12-3 or TRBV12-4 with TRBJ2-7; 7 bases map to TRBD1. The specimen comprised PBMCs, mostly from graft donor cells, sampled 360 days after TCRalphabeta/CD19-depleted stem cell transplant. CDR3 in amino acids: CASSRDSTSYEQYF. The CDR3 DNA sequence: TGTGCCAGCAGTCGGGACAGCACCTCCTACGAGCAGTACTTC.